The 13 T cell receptor beta chains below come from one sample, sequenced in a study of response to subunit inactivated influenza vaccine. TCRdb recomputed calls from the RT-PCR reads with MiXCR, one row per CDR3 protein. Here the sample spans 500,000 to 550,000 distinct CDR3 sequences, roughly 25% being singletons. These data were likewise used in another study, on T cells expressing NK-cell markers. That paper notes: TCR beta libraries carry UMIs added by 5'RACE template switching.

The source was CD4+ T cells sorted from PBMCs, collected 12 days after vaccination. These receptors were collected from a man between 50 and 59 years old who received an inactivated influenza vaccine.

Only a few counts were recorded for this clonotype. This chain connects TRBV12-3 or TRBV12-4 to TRBJ2-7, with unresolved D. V lost 1 base to trimming and J lost 2 bases, with 9 bases between them. The CDR3 contains 14 residues. This CDR3 is CASSLGVSTYEQYF. As DNA, the CDR3 is TGTGCCAGCAGTTTAGGTGTCAGCACCTACGAGCAGTACTTC.

This clonotype was seen more than once but under ten times. This chain uses TRBV12-3 or TRBV12-4 with TRBJ2-5, with 7 bases that match TRBD1. V lost 4 bases to trimming and J lost 3 bases; unmatched junction nucleotides: 5. The CDR3 extends over 14 amino acids. The CDR3 coding sequence is TGTGCCAGCAGTTGGGCCGGGACAGAAGAGACCCAGTACTTC. Its translation: CASSWAGTEETQYF.

A few counts support this clonotype. The chain recombines TRBV9 with TRBJ2-3; D gene unclear. The CDR3 runs to 14 residues. The V end lost 2 bases, the J end lost 2 bases, and 9 bases lay between the germline ends. Germline V CDR1 and CDR2: SGDLS, YYNGEE. The CDR3 spells CASSVSQHTDTQYF. The CDR3 DNA reads as TGTGCCAGCAGCGTTTCCCAGCACACAGATACGCAGTATTTT. The variable domain in full, with the rest retrieved from reference TRBV9 and TRBJ2-3, is DSGVTQTPKHLITATGQRVTLRCSPRSGDLSVYWYQQSLDQGLQFLIQYYNGEERAKGNILERFSAQQFPDLHSELNLSSLELGDSALYFCASSVSQHTDTQYFGPGTRLTVL.

This clonotype was counted only a few times. The rearrangement uses TRBV6-2 or TRBV6-3 and TRBJ2-3; 7 positions agree with TRBD2. Losses at the gene ends were 6 bases for V and 6 bases for J; bases not matched to a gene: 12. CDR1 and CDR2 from the germline V gene are MNHEY and SVGEGT. The CDR3 consists of 15 residues. CDR3 sequence: CASRIGTTRWDTQYF. The CDR3 DNA reads TGTGCCAGCAGGATCGGGACTACCCGCTGGGATACGCAGTATTTT.

V and J are TRBV30 and TRBJ2-1; no firm D call. Per the germline V gene, CDR1 is GTSNPN and CDR2 is SVGIG (reference sequence). The CDR3 is 13 residues long. Deletions cut 5 bases from V and 6 bases from J, with 14 bases between. CDR3 in DNA: TGTGCCTGGGCCGGGCAAATTGGCAATGAGCAGTTCTTC. It translates to CAWAGQIGNEQFF.

The sample holds a few counts of this clonotype. V gene TRBV5-1 combines with J gene TRBJ2-7; TRBD1 or TRBD2 may be the D gene (5 bases each). This CDR3 has 14 amino acids. V was clipped by 3 bases and J by 1 base, with 11 bases between them. Germline CDR1 SGHRS, CDR2 YFSETQ. CDR3 nucleotide sequence: TGCGCCAGCAGCTCACCGGGACCATCCTACGAGCAGTACTTC. Amino acids: CASSSPGPSYEQYF.

The chain joins TRBV12-3 or TRBV12-4 to TRBJ1-2; 11 bases align to TRBD1. The J segment lost 8 bases and the V segment lost 6 bases, leaving 14 bases of the junction unmatched. This CDR3 is built from 16 residues. The CDR3 coding sequence is TGTGCCAGCAGCCTTCGAGCGGGGACAGGGGGAGAGGGCTACACCTTC. It codes for CASSLRAGTGGEGYTF.

The chain links TRBV7-2 to TRBJ2-7; TRBD1 matches at 9 bases. CDR1 and CDR2 from the germline V gene are SGHTA and FQGNSA. J was trimmed by 8 bases and V by 1 base; bases with no gene match: 9. The CDR3 runs to 15 residues. In DNA, the CDR3 is TGTGCCAGCAGCTTAGTTGTGGGACAGGGTTCCAAGCAGTACTTC. Protein product: CASSLVVGQGSKQYF.

This clonotype was observed a handful of times. The rearrangement joins TRBV20-1 to TRBJ2-4; 11 bases map to TRBD2. Germline lookup yields CDR1 DFQATT and CDR2 SNEGSKA (reference sequence). The CDR3 spans 19 residues. V trimming: 6 bases; J trimming: 0 bases; junction bases outside the gene matches: 16. CDR3 sequence reads: CSARIMGLAEPLAKNIQYF. The CDR3 nucleotides read TGCAGTGCCAGAATTATGGGACTAGCGGAGCCGCTAGCCAAAAACATTCAGTACTTC.

This clonotype was counted between two and nine times. The chain carries TRBV24-1 and TRBJ2-5, with D tentatively TRBD1 or TRBD2 (5 bases each). This CDR3 contains 15 residues. Germline CDR1 is KGHDR and CDR2 is SFDVKD. Trimming left V 4 bases short and J 3 bases short, with 14 bases between. The CDR3 nucleotides read TGTGCCACCAGTGACCCGGGACGAGGGGAAGAGACCCAGTACTTC. Translating gives CATSDPGRGEETQYF.

This chain uses TRBV5-1 with TRBJ2-5; 11 bases map to TRBD2. J gave up 1 base and V 5 bases, and 10 bases lay outside the gene matches. The V gene's germline CDR1 is SGHRS and CDR2 YFSETQ. The CDR3 runs 17 residues. CDR3 region: CASRSTLLAGVQETQYF. For the CDR3, the DNA is TGCGCCAGCAGATCGACACTACTAGCGGGGGTCCAAGAGACCCAGTACTTC.

V usage is TRBV3-1 and J usage is TRBJ2-7; D call uncertain. This CDR3 is built from 14 residues. The germline CDR1 and CDR2 sequences are LGHDT and YNNKEL (reference sequence). With 0 bases removed from V and 1 base from J, the gap between germline ends came to 7 bases. CDR3 amino acids: CASSQDPHSYEQYF. The CDR3, as DNA: TGTGCCAGCAGCCAAGACCCGCATTCCTACGAGCAGTACTTC.

The chain has TRBV5-4 and TRBJ2-5; D might be TRBD2 (6 bases). V was cut by 4 bases and J by 5 bases, with 15 bases left in between. The CDR3 has 14 residues. CDR1 is SGHNT and CDR2 is YYREEE in the germline V gene (reference sequence). CDR3 loop: CASSHRRGGETQYF. The CDR3, as DNA: TGTGCCAGCAGCCATCGTAGAGGAGGGGAGACCCAGTACTTC.